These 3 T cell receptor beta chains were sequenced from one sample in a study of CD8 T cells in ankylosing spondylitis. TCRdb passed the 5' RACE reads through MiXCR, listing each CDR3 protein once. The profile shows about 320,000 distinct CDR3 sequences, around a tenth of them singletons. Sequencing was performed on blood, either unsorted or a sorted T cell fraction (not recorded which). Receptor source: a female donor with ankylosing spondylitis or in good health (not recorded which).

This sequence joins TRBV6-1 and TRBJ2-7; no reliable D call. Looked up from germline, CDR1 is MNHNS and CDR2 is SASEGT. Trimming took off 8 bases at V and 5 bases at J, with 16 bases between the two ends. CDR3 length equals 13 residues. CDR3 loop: CASVPTVPDEQYF. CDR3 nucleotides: TGTGCCAGCGTCCCGACGGTCCCCGACGAGCAGTACTTC.

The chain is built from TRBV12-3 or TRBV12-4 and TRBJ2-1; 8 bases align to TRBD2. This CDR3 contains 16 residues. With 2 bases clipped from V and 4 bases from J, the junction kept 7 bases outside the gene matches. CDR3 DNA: TGTGCCAGCAGTTTATGGGCGGCGGGGGGTTACAATGAGCAGTTCTTC. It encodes CASSLWAAGGYNEQFF.

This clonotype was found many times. The CDR3 here is CASIDPPGVHGYTF. The CDR3 DNA reads as TGTGCCAGCATCGACCCCCCAGGGGTCCATGGCTACACCTTC. This rearrangement joins TRBV6-2 or TRBV6-3 to TRBJ1-2; tentatively, D is TRBD1 (6 bases). The CDR3 runs to 14 residues. Deletions cut 7 bases from V and 6 bases from J, with 18 bases between. Germline loops: CDR1 MNHEY, CDR2 SVGEGT.